What follows describes a single T cell receptor (beta chain). This CDR3 contains 16 residues. Trimming cost V 3 bases and J 5 bases; bases outside gene matches: 11. CDR1 is DFQATT and CDR2 is SNEGSKA in the germline V gene (reference sequence). As handled by the study authors: Cell counts per sample came from amplifying reference gene primers. Profiled with immunoSEQ multiplex PCR; TCRdb holds only in-frame clones, not every one. D and trimming were read from the DNA, whereas the V and J calls and clone size are those reported in that table. Here the sample spans 250,000 to 300,000 clones, 70% to 90% being singletons. The data were taken from a study of blood T cell repertoires in COVID-19. Study in general: From the United States, Italy and Spain came samples of acute and convalescent COVID-19. T cells, B-cell-depleted T cells, or PBMCs provided the cDNA or gDNA that served as material.

The receptor was derived from a woman in her 70s with acute or convalescent COVID-19. The sequencing input was peripheral blood. The rearrangement joins TRBV20-1 to TRBJ2-1, with TRBD2 matching 9 bases. The CDR3 here is CSASPTGIAGDNEQFF. In DNA, the CDR3 is TGCAGTGCTAGTCCCACGGGGATAGCGGGGGACAATGAGCAGTTCTTC.